Following are 17 T cell receptor beta chains from one sample sequenced in a study of OX40 agonist ivuxolimab in advanced cancers. Clones were sequenced by immunoSEQ multiplex PCR, and TCRdb holds only the in-frame ones, with some missing. The table records under 25,000 clones, about 80% of them present only once. The input for sequencing was CD4+ or CD8+ T cells sorted from blood, taken in a trial of the OX40 agonist ivuxolimab. Every receptor here comes from an adult with an advanced solid tumor such as melanoma, head and neck, liver or kidney cancer.

This clone was seen more than once but under ten times. The chain has TRBV4-3 and TRBJ2-7; D may be TRBD2 (5 bases). Trimming stripped 1 base from V and 0 bases from J, with 7 bases between. Germline CDR1 LGHNA, CDR2 YSLEER. This CDR3 is built from 14 residues. The CDR3 bases are TGCGCCAGCAGCCAAGGGACTTACTCCTACGAGCAGTACTTC. Amino acid sequence: CASSQGTYSYEQYF.

The J gene is TRBJ2-7, the V gene TRBV6-5; either TRBD1 or TRBD2 may supply D (5 bases each). Trimming removed 2 bases from V and 9 bases from J, with 8 bases in between. Germline V gives CDR1 MNHEY, CDR2 SVGAGI. The CDR3 has 11 residues. CDR3 amino acids: CASSYGTRQYF. In DNA form, the CDR3 reads TGTGCCAGCAGTTACGGGACCCGGCAGTACTTC.

The chain employs TRBV4-1 and TRBJ2-1; D not certain. V lost 0 bases to trimming and J lost 13 bases, with 13 bases between them. CDR1 is MGHRA and CDR2 is YSYEKL in the germline V gene. The CDR3 is made up of 13 amino acids. CDR3 in DNA: TGCGCCAGCAGCCAAGACGCGGAAATGGGTCAGTTCTTC. Translation gives CASSQDAEMGQFF.

V is TRBV7-9 and J is TRBJ2-7; no firm D call. Germline CDR1 reads SEHNR; CDR2 reads FQNEAQ (reference sequence). CDR3 size: 12 residues. V was cut by 8 bases and J by 2 bases, with 10 bases left in between. The CDR3 is CASAYTAYEQYF. The CDR3 nucleotides are TGTGCCAGCGCATACACCGCCTACGAGCAGTACTTC.

This clone appeared a single time. The chain uses TRBV9 and TRBJ1-2; unclear D gene. Deletions cut 0 bases from V and 5 bases from J, with 8 bases between. CDR3 length: 13 amino acids. CDR1 is SGDLS, CDR2 YYNGEE, per germline. The CDR3 is CASSVGGDYGYTF. Here the CDR3 DNA reads TGTGCCAGCAGCGTAGGCGGAGATTATGGCTACACCTTC.

The chain recombines TRBV7-9 with TRBJ1-1, with no clear D. From germline, CDR1 is SEHNR and CDR2 FQNEAQ (reference sequence). CDR3 length equals 12 residues. Trimming took off 5 bases at V and 11 bases at J, with 15 bases between the two ends. As DNA, the CDR3 is TGTGCCAGCAGCGCCCACGAATCCGCCGCTTTCTTT. Protein sequence: CASSAHESAAFF.

The V gene is TRBV18, the J gene TRBJ1-4; D gene ambiguous. The CDR3 loop spans 14 amino acids. Looked up from germline, CDR1 is KGHSH and CDR2 is LQKENI. The V end was cut by 3 bases, the J end by 2 bases, with 7 bases between. The CDR3 here is CASSPGLTNEKLFF. For the CDR3, the DNA is TGTGCCAGCTCACCGGGGTTGACTAATGAAAAACTGTTTTTT.

The chain joins TRBV7-9 to TRBJ2-3; 15 bases match TRBD2. Germline V lookup: CDR1 SEHNR, CDR2 FQNEAQ (reference sequence). There are 18 residues in the CDR3. J gave up 2 bases and V 4 bases, and 7 bases lay outside the gene matches. The CDR3 region is CASSYPGLAGGITDTQYF. As DNA, the CDR3 is TGTGCCAGCAGCTATCCGGGACTAGCGGGGGGAATCACAGATACGCAGTATTTT.

This clone occurred once. This rearrangement joins TRBV6-6 to TRBJ1-1; D remains unclear. CDR3 length: 13 residues. V lost 7 bases and J lost 3, with 12 bases in between. Germline V gene lookup returns CDR1 MNHNY and CDR2 SVGAGI (reference sequence). The CDR3 reads CASNERDYTEAFF. The CDR3 DNA reads as TGTGCCAGCAATGAAAGGGATTACACTGAAGCTTTCTTT.

The V call is TRBV19, the J call TRBJ1-2; no reliable D call. Germline loops: CDR1 LNHDA, CDR2 SQIVND (reference sequence). The CDR3 totals 14 residues. V lost 5 bases, J lost 5 bases, and 15 bases lay in between. CDR3 nucleotides: TGTGCCAGTAGTCCAGACGAACAGACTTATGGCTACACCTTC. It codes for CASSPDEQTYGYTF. Variable domain in full (rest from reference TRBV19 and TRBJ1-2): DGGITQSPKYLFRKEGQNVTLSCEQNLNHDAMYWYRQDPGQGLRLIYYSQIVNDFQKGDIAEGYSVSREKKESFPLTVTSAQKNPTAFYLCASSPDEQTYGYTFGSGTRLTVV.

This chain links TRBV7-9 with TRBJ2-7; 7 positions agree with TRBD1. Unmatched junction bases numbered 6, after V lost 5 bases and J lost 2 bases. Germline loops: CDR1 SEHNR, CDR2 FQNEAQ (reference sequence). This CDR3 region has 14 residues. The CDR3, as DNA: TGTGCCAGCAGCCAACCGGGACAGCCCTACGAGCAGTACTTC. Residues: CASSQPGQPYEQYF.

The chain recombines TRBV28 with TRBJ2-7, with a possible D match to TRBD2 (5 bases). Germline lookup yields CDR1 MDHEN and CDR2 SYDVKM. This CDR3 contains 14 residues. The ends were cut back, 1 base at V and 3 bases at J, with 10 bases in the middle. The CDR3 spells CASSLYSVNYEQYF. The CDR3 nucleotides are TGTGCCAGCAGTTTATATAGCGTGAACTACGAGCAGTACTTC.

In its sample, this clone is medium-sized (0.01 to 0.1%). The chain combines TRBV28 with TRBJ1-1; possible D gene TRBD1, 5 bases. CDR1 is MDHEN, CDR2 SYDVKM, per germline. The CDR3 is 13 amino acids. Trimming stripped 8 bases from V and 4 bases from J, with 14 bases between. Here the CDR3 reads CASWEWGSTEAFF. In nucleotides, the CDR3 is TGTGCCAGCTGGGAGTGGGGGAGCACTGAAGCTTTCTTT.

The genes are TRBV19 and TRBJ2-1; TRBD2 agrees at 8 bases. Trimming took 1 base from V and 0 from J; bases not matched to a gene: 14. This CDR3 has 20 residues. Per germline, CDR1 LNHDA and CDR2 SQIVND (reference sequence). The CDR3 protein is CASSIGSGGPYLSSYNEQFF. CDR3 DNA sequence: TGTGCCAGTAGTATAGGGTCGGGAGGGCCCTATCTGAGCTCCTACAATGAGCAGTTCTTC.

The gene calls are TRBV7-9 and TRBJ2-2; D possibly matches TRBD1 or TRBD2 (5 bases each). The CDR3 spans 15 residues. Trimming shortened V by 6 bases and J by 4 bases, and 15 bases separated the two germline ends. Germline CDR1 SEHNR, CDR2 FQNEAQ (reference sequence). CDR3: CASRWDPSGTGELFF. The CDR3 nucleotides read TGTGCCAGCAGATGGGACCCCTCGGGCACCGGGGAGCTGTTTTTT.

On this clone: A read error is likely here: a far larger clone is one base away. The V gene is TRBV4-1, the J gene TRBJ2-3, with 8 bases lining up with TRBD2. Germline assignment: CDR1 MGHRA and CDR2 YSYEKL. The V segment lost 4 bases and the J segment 3 bases; nucleotides outside the gene matches: 15. The CDR3 is 18 residues long. CDR3 amino acids: CASSPDSLAGPQTDTQYF. The CDR3 DNA follows: TGCGCCAGCAGCCCGGATTCCTTAGCGGGGCCTCAAACAGATACGCAGTATTTT.

This sequence joins TRBV27 and TRBJ2-7, with 11 bases fitting TRBD2. The ends lost 6 bases at V and 0 bases at J; junction bases unmatched: 7. CDR1 is MNHEY, CDR2 SMNVEV, per germline (reference sequence). The CDR3 contains 16 residues. The CDR3 sequence: CASSPGTSGSSYEQYF. CDR3 nucleotide sequence: TGTGCCAGCAGCCCAGGGACTAGCGGCAGCTCCTACGAGCAGTACTTC.